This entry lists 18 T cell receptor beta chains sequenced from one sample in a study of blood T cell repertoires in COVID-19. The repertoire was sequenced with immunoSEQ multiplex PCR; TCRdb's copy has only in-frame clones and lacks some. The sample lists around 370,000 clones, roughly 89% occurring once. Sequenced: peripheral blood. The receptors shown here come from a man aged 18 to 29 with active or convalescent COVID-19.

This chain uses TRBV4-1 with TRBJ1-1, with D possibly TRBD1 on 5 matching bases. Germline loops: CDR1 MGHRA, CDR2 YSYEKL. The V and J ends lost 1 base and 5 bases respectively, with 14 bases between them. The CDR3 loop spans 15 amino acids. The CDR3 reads CASSQVQTVRTEAFF. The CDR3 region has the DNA TGCGCCAGCAGCCAAGTCCAGACAGTGAGAACTGAAGCTTTCTTT.

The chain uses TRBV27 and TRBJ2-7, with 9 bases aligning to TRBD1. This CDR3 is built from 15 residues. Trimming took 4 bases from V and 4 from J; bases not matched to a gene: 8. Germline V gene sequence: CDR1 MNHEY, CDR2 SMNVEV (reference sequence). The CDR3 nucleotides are TGTGCCAGCAGTTCTCCGGGACAGGGCCTATACGAGCAGTACTTC. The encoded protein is CASSSPGQGLYEQYF.

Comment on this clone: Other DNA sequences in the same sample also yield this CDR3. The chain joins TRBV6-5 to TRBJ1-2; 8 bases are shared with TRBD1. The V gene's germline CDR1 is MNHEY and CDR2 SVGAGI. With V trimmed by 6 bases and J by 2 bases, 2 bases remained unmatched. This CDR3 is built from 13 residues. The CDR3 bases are TGTGCCAGCAGCCGACAGGGGAACTATGGCTACACCTTC. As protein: CASSRQGNYGYTF.

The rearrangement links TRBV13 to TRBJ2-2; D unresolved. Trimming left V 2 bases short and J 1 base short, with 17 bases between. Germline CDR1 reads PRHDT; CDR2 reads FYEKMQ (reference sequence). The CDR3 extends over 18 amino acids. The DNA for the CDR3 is TGTGCCAGCAGCTTACCTAAAAGAAGCCGATGGAACACCGGGGAGCTGTTTTTT. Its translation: CASSLPKRSRWNTGELFF.

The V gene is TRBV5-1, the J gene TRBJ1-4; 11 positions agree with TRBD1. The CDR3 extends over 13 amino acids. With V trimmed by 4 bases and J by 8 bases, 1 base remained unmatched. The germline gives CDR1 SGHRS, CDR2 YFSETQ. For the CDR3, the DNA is TGCGCCAGCAGCCGGACAGGGGGCGAAAAACTGTTTTTT. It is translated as CASSRTGGEKLFF.

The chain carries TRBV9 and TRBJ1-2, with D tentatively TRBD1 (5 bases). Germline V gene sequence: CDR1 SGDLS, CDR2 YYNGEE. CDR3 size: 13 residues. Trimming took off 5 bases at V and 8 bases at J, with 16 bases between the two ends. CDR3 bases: TGTGCCAGCAGTCGTAGGGGAGGGTCCGGCTACACCTTC. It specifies CASSRRGGSGYTF.

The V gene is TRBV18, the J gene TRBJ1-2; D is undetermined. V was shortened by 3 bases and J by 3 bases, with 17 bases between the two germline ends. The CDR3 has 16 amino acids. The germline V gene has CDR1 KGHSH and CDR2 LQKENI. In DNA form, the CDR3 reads TGTGCCAGCTCACCGCCCGGGGAGGTCCCGTACTATGGCTACACCTTC. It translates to CASSPPGEVPYYGYTF.

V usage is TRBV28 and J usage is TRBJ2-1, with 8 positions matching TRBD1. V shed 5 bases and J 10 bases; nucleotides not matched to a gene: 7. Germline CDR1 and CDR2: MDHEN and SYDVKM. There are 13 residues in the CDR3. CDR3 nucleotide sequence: TGTGCCAGCAGTGTGGACAGGGAGAGGGAGCAGTTCTTC. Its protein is CASSVDREREQFF.

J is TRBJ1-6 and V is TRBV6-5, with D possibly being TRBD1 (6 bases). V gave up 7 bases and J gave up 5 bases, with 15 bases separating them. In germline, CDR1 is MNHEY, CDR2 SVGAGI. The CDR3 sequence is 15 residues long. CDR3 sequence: CASTNLGGNNSPLHF. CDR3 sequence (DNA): TGTGCCAGCACTAACTTAGGGGGAAATAATTCACCCCTCCACTTT.

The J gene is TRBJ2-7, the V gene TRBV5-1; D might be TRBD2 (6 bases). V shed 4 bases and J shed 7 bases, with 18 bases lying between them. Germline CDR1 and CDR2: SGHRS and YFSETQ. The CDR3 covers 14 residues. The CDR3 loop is CASSPRDAGGEQYF. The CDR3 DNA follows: TGCGCCAGCAGCCCGCGGGACGCAGGCGGGGAGCAGTACTTC.

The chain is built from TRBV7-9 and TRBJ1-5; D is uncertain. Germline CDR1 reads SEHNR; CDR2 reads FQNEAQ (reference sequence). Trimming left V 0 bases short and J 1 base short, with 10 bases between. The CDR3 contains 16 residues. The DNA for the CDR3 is TGTGCCAGCAGCTTAGCCGCGGGGTTAAGCAATCAGCCCCAGCATTTT. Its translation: CASSLAAGLSNQPQHF. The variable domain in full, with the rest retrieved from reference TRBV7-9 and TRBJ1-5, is DTGVSQNPRHKITKRGQNVTFRCDPISEHNRLYWYRQTLGQGPEFLTYFQNEAQLEKSRLLSDRFSAERPKGSFSTLEIQRTEQGDSAMYLCASSLAAGLSNQPQHFGDGTRLSIL.

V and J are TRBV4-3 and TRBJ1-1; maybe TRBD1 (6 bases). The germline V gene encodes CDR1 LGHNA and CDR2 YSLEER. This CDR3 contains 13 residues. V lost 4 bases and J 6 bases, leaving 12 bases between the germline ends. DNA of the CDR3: TGCGCCAGCAGCCCCGCAGGGGTGGCTGAAGCTTTCTTT. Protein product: CASSPAGVAEAFF.

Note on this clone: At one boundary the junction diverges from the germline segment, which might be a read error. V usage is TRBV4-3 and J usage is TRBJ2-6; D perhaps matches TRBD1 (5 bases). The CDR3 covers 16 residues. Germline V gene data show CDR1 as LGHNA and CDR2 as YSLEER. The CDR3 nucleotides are TGCGCCAGCAGCCCTTCCTTAGGTTCTGGGGCCAACGTGCTGACTTTC. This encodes CASSPSLGSGANVLTF.

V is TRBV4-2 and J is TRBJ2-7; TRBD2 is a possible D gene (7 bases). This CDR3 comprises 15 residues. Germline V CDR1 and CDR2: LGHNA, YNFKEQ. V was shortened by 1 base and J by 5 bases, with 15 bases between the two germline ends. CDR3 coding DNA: TGTGCCAGCAGCCAAGTTTGGGGGGGCAGCGACGAGCAGTACTTC. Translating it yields CASSQVWGGSDEQYF.

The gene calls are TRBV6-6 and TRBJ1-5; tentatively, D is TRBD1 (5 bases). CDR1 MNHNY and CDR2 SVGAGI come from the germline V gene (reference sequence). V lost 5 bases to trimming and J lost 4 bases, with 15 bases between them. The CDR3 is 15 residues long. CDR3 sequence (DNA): TGTGCCAGCAGTGATAGACAGATGGGGAATCAGCCCCAGCATTTT. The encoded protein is CASSDRQMGNQPQHF.

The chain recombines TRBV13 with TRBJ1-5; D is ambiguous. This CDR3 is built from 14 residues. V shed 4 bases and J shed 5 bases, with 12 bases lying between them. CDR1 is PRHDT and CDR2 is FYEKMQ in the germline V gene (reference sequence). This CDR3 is CASSYGRDHQPQHF. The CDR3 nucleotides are TGTGCCAGCAGCTATGGGAGGGATCATCAGCCCCAGCATTTT.

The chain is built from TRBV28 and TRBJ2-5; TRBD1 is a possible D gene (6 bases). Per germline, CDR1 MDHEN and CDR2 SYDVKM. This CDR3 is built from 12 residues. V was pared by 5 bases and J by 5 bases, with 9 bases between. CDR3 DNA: TGTGCCAGCAGTGACAGGATTGAGACCCAGTACTTC. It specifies CASSDRIETQYF.

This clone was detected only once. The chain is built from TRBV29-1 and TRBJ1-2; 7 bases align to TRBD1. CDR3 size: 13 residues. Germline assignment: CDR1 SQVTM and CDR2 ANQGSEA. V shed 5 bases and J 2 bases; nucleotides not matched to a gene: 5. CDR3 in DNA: TGCAGCGTTCTGGCGGGACAGAACTATGGCTACACCTTC. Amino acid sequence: CSVLAGQNYGYTF.